This T cell receptor beta chain was documented in a study of T-cell memory formation after mild COVID-19. Study observations and caveats: Day 15 to 85 contracting clones showed balanced CD4/CD8; day 15 to 37 expanders favored CD4+.

As regards this clonotype: Antigen specificity is unknown.

The germline gives CDR1 SGHVS, CDR2 FQNEAQ. Between the trimmed V and J ends, which lost 2 bases and 5 bases, there was a span of 7 bases. CDR3 length: 13 amino acids. Using its own MiXCR run on the 5' RACE reads, TCRdb lists one record per CDR3 protein. The sample includes around 200,000 distinct CDR3 sequences, over 9.5% of them seen just once. Sequencing used PBMCs or a T cell subset sorted from them (not recorded which). The V and J genes are TRBV7-8 and TRBJ1-5; no clear D. This receptor was obtained from a young man who had mild COVID-19 (a few samples of this study predate the infection). Cell type and time point are not known. The CDR3 DNA is TGTGCCAGCAGCTTAAGGAATTATCAGCCCCAGCATTTT. It specifies CASSLRNYQPQHF.